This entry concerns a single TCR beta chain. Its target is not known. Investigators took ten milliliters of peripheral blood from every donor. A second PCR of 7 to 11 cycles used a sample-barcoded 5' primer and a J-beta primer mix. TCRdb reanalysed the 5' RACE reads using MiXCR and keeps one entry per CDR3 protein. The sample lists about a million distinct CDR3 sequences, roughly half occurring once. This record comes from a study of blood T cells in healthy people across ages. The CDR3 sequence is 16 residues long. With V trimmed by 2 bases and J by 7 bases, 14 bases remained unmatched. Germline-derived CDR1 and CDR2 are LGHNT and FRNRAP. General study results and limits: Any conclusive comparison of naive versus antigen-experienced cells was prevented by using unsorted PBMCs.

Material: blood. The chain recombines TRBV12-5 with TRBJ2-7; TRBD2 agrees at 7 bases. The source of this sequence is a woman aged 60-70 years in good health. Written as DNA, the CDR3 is TGTGCTAGTGGTTTGAACCTAGCGGATGGTTTCGGTGAGCAGTACTTC. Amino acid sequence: CASGLNLADGFGEQYF. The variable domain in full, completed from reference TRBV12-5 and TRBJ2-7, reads DARVTQTPRHKVTEMGQEVTMRCQPILGHNTVFWYRQTMMQGLELLAYFRNRAPLDDSGMPKDRFSAEMPDATLATLKIQPSEPRDSAVYFCASGLNLADGFGEQYFGPGTRLTVT.